The present T cell receptor (beta chain) was sequenced within a study of T cell responses to AZD1222 COVID-19 vaccine. Broader study findings: No day 14 peak samples; only post-peak repertoires were characterized. Spike-specific TCR breadth rose after two AZD1222 doses, and depth rose as well. In the spike-specific TCR repertoire, nearly half reportedly target unmutated variant regions. Donors in the cohort were predominantly white British and more often female, and clonal diversity was possibly underestimated.

This clone has a handful of counts. Its antigen is unknown. Measured with immunoSEQ multiplex PCR; TCRdb has only the in-frame clones, and not every one. The data contain 80,000 to 95,000 clones, approximately 88% of them singletons. This CDR3 is built from 13 residues. The ends lost 8 bases at V and 1 base at J; junction bases unmatched: 1. CDR1 is SGHTA and CDR2 is FQGTGA in the germline V gene. This receptor was taken from an adult in good health. The rearrangement uses TRBV7-3 and TRBJ2-2; 7 bases line up with TRBD1. Specimen: peripheral blood, collected on day 0 of MenACWY control vaccination. CDR3 nucleotide sequence: TGTGCCAGCCGGGACAGGAACACCGGGGAGCTGTTTTTT. This gives the protein CASRDRNTGELFF.